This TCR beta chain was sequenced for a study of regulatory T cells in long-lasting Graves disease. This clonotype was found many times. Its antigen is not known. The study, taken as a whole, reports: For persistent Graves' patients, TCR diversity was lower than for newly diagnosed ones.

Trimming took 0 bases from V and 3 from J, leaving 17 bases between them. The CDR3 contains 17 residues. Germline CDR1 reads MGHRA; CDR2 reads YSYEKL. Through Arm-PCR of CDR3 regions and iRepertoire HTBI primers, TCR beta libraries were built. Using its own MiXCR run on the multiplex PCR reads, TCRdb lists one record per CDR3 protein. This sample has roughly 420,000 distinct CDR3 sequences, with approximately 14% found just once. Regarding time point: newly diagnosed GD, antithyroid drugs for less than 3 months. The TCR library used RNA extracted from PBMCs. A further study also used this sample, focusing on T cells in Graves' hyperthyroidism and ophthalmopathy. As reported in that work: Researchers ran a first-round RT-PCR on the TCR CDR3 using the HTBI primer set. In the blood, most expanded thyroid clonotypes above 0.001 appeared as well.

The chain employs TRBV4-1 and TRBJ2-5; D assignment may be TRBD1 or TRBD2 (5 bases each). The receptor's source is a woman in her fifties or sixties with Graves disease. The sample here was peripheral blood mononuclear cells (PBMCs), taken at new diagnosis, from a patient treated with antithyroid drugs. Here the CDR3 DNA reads TGCGCCAGCAGCCAAGAGTGGAGGACACTAGTAGAAGAGACCCAGTACTTC. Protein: CASSQEWRTLVEETQYF.